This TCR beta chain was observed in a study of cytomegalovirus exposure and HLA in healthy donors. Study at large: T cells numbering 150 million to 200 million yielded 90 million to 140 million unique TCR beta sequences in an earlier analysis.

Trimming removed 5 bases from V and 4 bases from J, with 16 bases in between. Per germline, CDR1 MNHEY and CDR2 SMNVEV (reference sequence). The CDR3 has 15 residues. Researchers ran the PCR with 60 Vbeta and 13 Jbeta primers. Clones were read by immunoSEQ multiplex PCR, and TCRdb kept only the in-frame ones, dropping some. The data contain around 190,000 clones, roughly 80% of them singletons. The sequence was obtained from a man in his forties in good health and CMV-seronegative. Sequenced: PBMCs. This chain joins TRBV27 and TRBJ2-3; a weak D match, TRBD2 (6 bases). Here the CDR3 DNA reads TGTGCCAGCAGTCTAAGGGCGGGGTGGGCAGATACGCAGTATTTT. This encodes CASSLRAGWADTQYF.